The 30 T cell receptor beta chains presented below share a single source sample, sequenced in a study of blood T cell repertoires in COVID-19. Assay: immunoSEQ multiplex PCR; the TCRdb copy retains only in-frame clones and omits some. The sample lists about 190,000 clones; about 81% were seen once. The source material was peripheral blood. The receptors here all came from a woman aged 55-70 years with COVID-19, enrolled during active disease.

This clone was counted a few times. The V gene is TRBV7-9, the J gene TRBJ2-3, with D perhaps TRBD1 (6 bases). The CDR3 totals 12 residues. Germline V CDR1 and CDR2: SEHNR, FQNEAQ (reference sequence). Trimming cost V 1 base and J 10 bases, with 9 bases left between them. The CDR3, as DNA: TGTGCCAGCAGCTTAGATGCAGGGGCGCAGTATTTT. It translates to CASSLDAGAQYF.

The chain has TRBV19 and TRBJ1-5; TRBD1 agrees at 7 bases. The germline CDR1 and CDR2 sequences are LNHDA and SQIVND (reference sequence). V lost 2 bases to trimming and J lost 4 bases; unmatched junction nucleotides: 8. This CDR3 is built from 16 residues. CDR3 bases: TGTGCCAGTAGTATATTGGTAGCAGGGGGTAATCAGCCCCAGCATTTT. Translation: CASSILVAGGNQPQHF.

The CDR3 loop reads CASKPLASGRQADEQFF. DNA for the CDR3: TGTGCCAGCAAACCCCTAGCTAGCGGGAGGCAGGCGGATGAGCAGTTCTTC. The chain combines TRBV27 with TRBJ2-1; 11 bases are a match to TRBD2. Germline V gives CDR1 MNHEY, CDR2 SMNVEV (reference sequence). This CDR3 comprises 17 residues. The junction had 16 bases not matched to a gene; V was cut back by 7 bases and J by 8 bases.

The chain is built from TRBV6-5 and TRBJ1-5, with 8 nucleotides matching TRBD1. V trimming: 6 bases; J trimming: 6 bases; junction bases outside the gene matches: 7. This CDR3 has 14 amino acids. Germline lookup yields CDR1 MNHEY and CDR2 SVGAGI. CDR3 loop: CASSTGQGTQPQHF. CDR3 in DNA: TGTGCCAGCAGCACCGGACAGGGAACTCAGCCCCAGCATTTT.

This clone came up a few times. This chain uses TRBV27 with TRBJ1-1, with D unresolved. Between the trimmed V and J ends, which lost 2 bases and 0 bases, there was a span of 4 bases. CDR3 length equals 13 residues. CDR1 is MNHEY and CDR2 is SMNVEV in the germline V gene (reference sequence). CDR3 bases: TGTGCCAGCAGTTTACTCCTGAACACTGAAGCTTTCTTT. Residues: CASSLLLNTEAFF.

The V call is TRBV3-1 (or the pseudogene TRBV3-2), the J call TRBJ1-5; 8 nucleotides align to TRBD1. The CDR3 extends over 16 amino acids. In germline, CDR1 is LGHDT, CDR2 YNNKEL (reference sequence). Trimming cost V 0 bases and J 6 bases; bases outside gene matches: 7. This chain's CDR3 is CASSQDMSGGVQPQHF. CDR3 sequence (DNA): TGTGCCAGCAGCCAAGATATGTCAGGGGGCGTTCAGCCCCAGCATTTT.

This chain joins TRBV5-4 and TRBJ1-1; no clear D. CDR1 and CDR2 from the germline V gene are SGHNT and YYREEE (reference sequence). Trimming stripped 4 bases from V and 1 base from J, with 14 bases between. The CDR3 totals 15 residues. CDR3 DNA sequence: TGTGCCAGCAGCCCCCCGGTGGGCAGGAACACTGAAGCTTTCTTT. Translation gives CASSPPVGRNTEAFF.

The rearrangement uses TRBV28 and TRBJ1-6; the D gene is possibly TRBD1 (5 bases). The CDR3 spans 14 residues. Germline V gives CDR1 MDHEN, CDR2 SYDVKM. V was shortened by 8 bases and J by 7 bases, with 15 bases between the two germline ends. The CDR3: CASGARVRNSPLHF. The CDR3 DNA sequence: TGTGCCAGCGGGGCCAGGGTCCGGAATTCACCCCTCCACTTT.

This chain links TRBV5-1 with TRBJ1-5, with TRBD1 matching 9 bases. Germline CDR1 SGHRS, CDR2 YFSETQ. The ends lost 2 bases at V and 7 bases at J; junction bases unmatched: 7. The CDR3 runs to 15 residues. CDR3 region: CASSLEGQGVQPQHF. The CDR3 region has the DNA TGCGCCAGCAGCTTAGAGGGACAGGGTGTCCAGCCCCAGCATTTT.

The V call is TRBV11-2, the J call TRBJ2-6; D might be TRBD2 (5 bases). V shed 5 bases and J shed 0 bases, with 14 bases lying between them. This CDR3 contains 17 residues. Per the germline V gene, CDR1 is SGHAT and CDR2 is FQNNGV. CDR3 loop: CASSPHPGISGANVLTF. The CDR3 region has the DNA TGTGCCAGCAGCCCGCACCCGGGGATCTCTGGGGCCAACGTCCTGACTTTC.

The chain has TRBV7-3 and TRBJ2-3; TRBD2 matches 13 bases. The CDR3 covers 15 residues. V dropped 3 bases and J dropped 5; count of bases not matched to a gene: 2. The germline gives CDR1 SGHTA, CDR2 FQGTGA. CDR3 in amino acids: CASSFGLAGVDTQYF. The CDR3, as DNA: TGTGCCAGCAGCTTTGGACTAGCGGGAGTAGATACGCAGTATTTT. Based on the CDR3 plus reference TRBV7-3 and TRBJ2-3, the full variable domain is GAGVSQTPSNKVTEKGKYVELRCDPISGHTALYWYRQSLGQGPEFLIYFQGTGAADDSGLPNDRFFAVRPEGSVSTLKIQRTERGDSAVYLCASSFGLAGVDTQYFGPGTRLTVL.

This clone has a single count. The chain is built from TRBV14 and TRBJ2-2; the D gene is possibly TRBD1 (5 bases). Germline V gives CDR1 SGHDN, CDR2 FVKESK. The germline V and J ends were trimmed by 3 bases and 4 bases, with 12 bases remaining between them. The CDR3 totals 15 residues. CDR3: CASSQVRVSTGELFF. CDR3 in DNA: TGTGCCAGCAGCCAGGTCAGGGTAAGCACCGGGGAGCTGTTTTTT.

This chain joins TRBV6-2 or TRBV6-3 and TRBJ1-1; 8 bases are shared with TRBD1. The CDR3 loop spans 12 amino acids. V trimming: 5 bases; J trimming: 6 bases; junction bases outside the gene matches: 2. Germline CDR1 is MNHEY and CDR2 is SVGEGT. DNA of the CDR3: TGTGCCAGCAGTCAGGGGGCACCTGAAGCTTTCTTT. The encoded protein is CASSQGAPEAFF.

The chain carries TRBV7-2 and TRBJ2-1, with D possibly being TRBD2 (5 bases). This CDR3 contains 13 residues. V was trimmed by 6 bases and J by 0 bases, leaving 6 bases between them. The germline V gene encodes CDR1 SGHTA and CDR2 FQGNSA. CDR3 bases: TGTGCCAGCAGGAGGGACTCCTACAATGAGCAGTTCTTC. This translates into CASRRDSYNEQFF.

This clone was picked up one time. The rearrangement joins TRBV5-5 to TRBJ2-5; D call uncertain. The length of the CDR3 is 11 residues. Per germline, CDR1 SGHKS and CDR2 YYEKEE (reference sequence). V shed 0 bases and J shed 7 bases, with 4 bases lying between them. The CDR3 here is CASSLAGTQYF. Here the CDR3 DNA reads TGTGCCAGCAGCTTGGCCGGGACCCAGTACTTC.

The chain is built from TRBV20-1 and TRBJ1-1; D ambiguous. V was shortened by 3 bases and J by 3 bases, with 5 bases between the two germline ends. This CDR3 contains 11 residues. The germline V gene encodes CDR1 DFQATT and CDR2 SNEGSKA (reference sequence). The CDR3 reads CSASGYTEAFF. The CDR3 DNA is TGCAGTGCTAGCGGTTACACTGAAGCTTTCTTT.

The chain carries TRBV4-3 and TRBJ1-2; D call uncertain. CDR1 is LGHNA and CDR2 is YSLEER in the germline V gene. The CDR3 runs 17 residues. The germline V and J ends were trimmed by 0 bases and 6 bases, with 20 bases remaining between them. The CDR3: CASSQEMGGIAWNGYTF. For the CDR3, the DNA is TGCGCCAGCAGCCAAGAGATGGGCGGGATCGCTTGGAATGGCTACACCTTC.

The chain links TRBV19 to TRBJ1-2; D is possibly TRBD1 (6 bases). Germline CDR1 reads LNHDA; CDR2 reads SQIVND (reference sequence). CDR3 length: 15 amino acids. The V end lost 3 bases, the J end lost 12 bases, and 23 bases lay between the germline ends. In nucleotides, the CDR3 is TGTGCCAGTAGTATGGGTCGGCGGGGGGCAGGTCTCAACACCTTC. This gives the protein CASSMGRRGAGLNTF.

The rearrangement links TRBV7-8 to TRBJ2-3, with TRBD2 matching 10 bases. There are 18 residues in the CDR3. Looked up from germline, CDR1 is SGHVS and CDR2 is FQNEAQ. Unmatched junction bases numbered 15, after V lost 5 bases and J lost 4 bases. CDR3 nucleotide sequence: TGTGCCAGCAGCCCGGACCTAGCGGGAGAACCACACGCAGATACGCAGTATTTT. It codes for CASSPDLAGEPHADTQYF.

The V gene is TRBV4-2, the J gene TRBJ2-2; tentative D call: TRBD2 (5 bases). V was shortened by 3 bases and J by 0 bases, with 17 bases between the two germline ends. Germline-derived CDR1 and CDR2 are LGHNA and YNFKEQ. This CDR3 contains 18 residues. The CDR3 DNA reads as TGTGCCAGCAGCCAGAATCAATTAGCGCAGACGAACACCGGGGAGCTGTTTTTT. It translates to CASSQNQLAQTNTGELFF.

This rearrangement joins TRBV29-1 to TRBJ1-5; D is unresolved. V shed 3 bases and J shed 2 bases, with 8 bases lying between them. CDR3 length: 13 residues. From germline, CDR1 is SQVTM and CDR2 ANQGSEA. The CDR3 sequence is CSVDEGGNQPQHF. Written as DNA, the CDR3 is TGCAGCGTTGACGAGGGAGGCAATCAGCCCCAGCATTTT.

The gene calls are TRBV5-1 and TRBJ1-2; D might be TRBD1 (5 bases). The ends were cut back, 0 bases at V and 2 bases at J, with 8 bases in the middle. Germline V gene lookup returns CDR1 SGHRS and CDR2 YFSETQ. The length of the CDR3 is 14 residues. The CDR3 reads CASSLESGNYGYTF. CDR3 DNA sequence: TGCGCCAGCAGCTTGGAATCAGGGAACTATGGCTACACCTTC.

The chain uses TRBV9 and TRBJ1-1; D call uncertain. This CDR3 has 16 amino acids. Trimming left V 4 bases short and J 6 bases short, with 22 bases between. CDR1 and CDR2 (germline): SGDLS, YYNGEE. In DNA, the CDR3 is TGTGCCAGCAGCTCCTCTGCCCGGTCCTCGGTGGCTGAAGCTTTCTTT. Translating gives CASSSSARSSVAEAFF.

This chain joins TRBV3-1 (or the pseudogene TRBV3-2) and TRBJ1-4; D unclear. The CDR3 spans 14 residues. V was pared by 5 bases and J by 8 bases, with 15 bases between. Germline lookup yields CDR1 LGHDT and CDR2 YNNKEL (reference sequence). CDR3 protein: CASSGRVVGEKLFF. The CDR3 DNA reads TGTGCCAGCAGCGGGAGGGTGGTAGGAGAAAAACTGTTTTTT.

The chain uses TRBV7-9 and TRBJ1-5; 11 bases fit TRBD1. The junction had 10 bases not matched to a gene; V was cut back by 4 bases and J by 11 bases. The CDR3 contains 15 residues. CDR1 is SEHNR and CDR2 is FQNEAQ in the germline V gene (reference sequence). This chain's CDR3 is CASSSGQGAFKAQHF. The CDR3 nucleotides read TGTGCCAGCAGCTCAGGACAGGGGGCGTTTAAGGCCCAGCATTTT. Combining the CDR3 with reference TRBV7-9 and TRBJ1-5 gives the whole variable domain DTGVSQNPRHKITKRGQNVTFRCDPISEHNRLYWYRQTLGQGPEFLTYFQNEAQLEKSRLLSDRFSAERPKGSFSTLEIQRTEQGDSAMYLCASSSGQGAFKAQHFGDGTRLSIL.

The rearrangement links TRBV7-8 to TRBJ1-6; TRBD1 matches at 10 bases. This CDR3 region has 15 residues. V dropped 5 bases and J dropped 11; count of bases not matched to a gene: 9. Germline CDR1 SGHVS, CDR2 FQNEAQ. The CDR3 loop reads CASSARQGAGPPLHF. In DNA, the CDR3 is TGTGCCAGCAGCGCCCGACAGGGGGCGGGTCCACCCCTCCACTTT.

The V gene is TRBV6-1, the J gene TRBJ1-3, with 8 bases fitting TRBD1. The length of the CDR3 is 15 residues. Germline loops: CDR1 MNHNS, CDR2 SASEGT. With V trimmed by 0 bases and J by 4 bases, 2 bases remained unmatched. The CDR3 sequence: CASSEATGGGNTIYF. As DNA, the CDR3 is TGTGCCAGCAGTGAAGCAACAGGGGGAGGAAACACCATATATTTT.

This clone was seen just once. The genes are TRBV27 and TRBJ1-2, with 7 positions matching TRBD1. Germline V gene lookup returns CDR1 MNHEY and CDR2 SMNVEV (reference sequence). The CDR3 covers 17 residues. J was trimmed by 2 bases and V by 8 bases; bases with no gene match: 17. Here the CDR3 DNA reads TGTGCCAGCCCCCATGGGCAGGGGGGCAATTTGAACTATGGCTACACCTTC. It codes for CASPHGQGGNLNYGYTF.

CDR3 sequence: CASSIVDRSNYGYTF. The CDR3 bases are TGTGCCAGTAGTATAGTTGACAGATCTAACTATGGCTACACCTTC. This rearrangement joins TRBV19 to TRBJ1-2, with D maybe TRBD1 (5 bases). The V gene lost 1 base and the J gene lost 0 bases, with 9 bases spanning the gap. Germline assignment: CDR1 LNHDA and CDR2 SQIVND (reference sequence). CDR3 length equals 15 residues.

This chain uses TRBV5-4 with TRBJ2-3, with TRBD1 matching over 9 bases. Germline CDR1 reads SGHNT; CDR2 reads YYREEE (reference sequence). The CDR3 consists of 13 residues. V shed 1 base, J shed 6 bases, and the junction held 0 bases outside the gene matches. CDR3 in amino acids: CASSLTGGDTQYF. For the CDR3, the DNA is TGTGCCAGCAGCTTGACAGGGGGCGATACGCAGTATTTT.